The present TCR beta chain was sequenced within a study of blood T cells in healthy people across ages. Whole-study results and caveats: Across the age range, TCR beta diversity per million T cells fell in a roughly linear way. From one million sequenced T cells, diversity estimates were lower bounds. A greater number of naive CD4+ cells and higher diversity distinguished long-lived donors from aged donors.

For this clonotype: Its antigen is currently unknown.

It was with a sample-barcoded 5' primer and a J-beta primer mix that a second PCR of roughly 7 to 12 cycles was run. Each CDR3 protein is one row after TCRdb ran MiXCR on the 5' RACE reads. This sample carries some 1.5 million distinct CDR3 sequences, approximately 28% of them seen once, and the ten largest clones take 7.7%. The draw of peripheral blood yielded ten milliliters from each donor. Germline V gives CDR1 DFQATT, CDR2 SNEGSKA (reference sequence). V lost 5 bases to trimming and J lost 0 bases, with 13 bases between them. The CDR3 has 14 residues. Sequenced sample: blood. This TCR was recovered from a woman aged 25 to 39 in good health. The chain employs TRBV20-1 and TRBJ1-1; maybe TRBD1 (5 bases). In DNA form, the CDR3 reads TGCAGTGCTTGGGCGGGGGGTGTGAACACTGAAGCTTTCTTT. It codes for CSAWAGGVNTEAFF.